These 18 T cell receptor beta chains share one sample of origin, sequenced in a study of T cells after yellow fever vaccination. TCRdb analysed the 5' RACE reads with MiXCR anew, one entry per CDR3 protein. This sample has a few hundred thousand distinct CDR3 sequences, with roughly 8.7% found just once. The specimen was PBMCs, collected on the day of the first yellow fever vaccination. The receptors shown here come from a man in his late teens or twenties who received the YFV17D yellow fever vaccine.

In its sample, this clonotype was seen many times. V gene TRBV12-3 or TRBV12-4 combines with J gene TRBJ2-1; D perhaps matches TRBD2 (7 bases). V lost 5 bases and J 4 bases, leaving 15 bases between the germline ends. The CDR3 runs to 15 residues. The CDR3 is CASSRGGAGYNEQFF. In nucleotides, the CDR3 is TGTGCCAGCAGTCGAGGGGGGGCAGGTTACAATGAGCAGTTCTTC.

This clonotype has only a few counts. The rearrangement uses TRBV2 and TRBJ2-7, with 8 bases identical to TRBD2. This CDR3 is built from 12 residues. With 4 bases clipped from V and 7 bases from J, the junction kept 3 bases outside the gene matches. Germline CDR1 and CDR2: SNHLY and FYNNEI. The CDR3 bases are TGTGCCAGCAGTGTGACGGGAGGGGAGCAGTACTTC. This encodes CASSVTGGEQYF.

This clonotype was seen ten or more times. V usage is TRBV4-2 and J usage is TRBJ2-3, with TRBD2 identical over 15 bases. From germline, CDR1 is LGHNA and CDR2 YNFKEQ. The V segment lost 4 bases and the J segment 2 bases; nucleotides outside the gene matches: 1. The CDR3 covers 16 residues. CDR3: CASSRTSGGATDTQYF. CDR3 in DNA: TGTGCCAGCAGCCGGACTAGCGGGGGGGCCACAGATACGCAGTATTTT.

This clonotype was seen many times. The V call is TRBV11-2, the J call TRBJ2-5, with 10 bases matching TRBD1. The J segment lost 5 bases and the V segment lost 1 base, leaving 7 bases of the junction unmatched. CDR1 and CDR2 (germline): SGHAT, FQNNGV. This CDR3 region has 16 residues. This CDR3 is CASSLGGTGVWETQYF. Written as DNA, the CDR3 is TGTGCCAGCAGCTTAGGGGGGACAGGGGTGTGGGAGACCCAGTACTTC.

This clonotype was seen at least ten times. The chain couples TRBV3-1 to TRBJ2-5; a weak D match, TRBD2 (5 bases). The V end was cut by 0 bases, the J end by 7 bases, with 15 bases between. The germline CDR1 and CDR2 sequences are LGHDT and YNNKEL (reference sequence). The CDR3 runs to 15 residues. CDR3: CASSQDLGPAGTQYF. Here the CDR3 DNA reads TGTGCCAGCAGCCAAGATCTAGGCCCCGCGGGGACCCAGTACTTC.

This clonotype has just a few counts. The chain employs TRBV25-1 and TRBJ2-5; the D is unclear. CDR1 is MGHDK, CDR2 SYGVNS, per germline. V dropped 6 bases and J dropped 5 bases, with 16 bases sitting between them. This CDR3 is 14 amino acids long. The CDR3 reads CASSPQGILETQYF. The CDR3 nucleotides read TGTGCCAGCAGCCCGCAAGGGATTTTGGAGACCCAGTACTTC.

The J gene is TRBJ1-2, the V gene TRBV7-9; maybe TRBD1 (6 bases). Germline V gene sequence: CDR1 SEHNR, CDR2 FQNEAQ (reference sequence). V was shortened by 3 bases and J by 10 bases, with 15 bases between the two germline ends. The CDR3 is made up of 13 amino acids. The CDR3 reads CASSFPNRVDYTF. As DNA, the CDR3 is TGTGCCAGCAGCTTTCCGAACAGGGTGGACTACACCTTC.

This chain joins TRBV5-1 and TRBJ2-2, with D possibly matching TRBD1 (6 bases). Germline loops: CDR1 SGHRS, CDR2 YFSETQ. This CDR3 has 18 residues. Trimming took 0 bases from V and 4 from J, leaving 19 bases between them. The CDR3 bases are TGCGCCAGCAGCTTGGGGGGAGTCCGGGACACGGGCACCGGGGAGCTGTTTTTT. Translating gives CASSLGGVRDTGTGELFF.

This chain links TRBV6-6 with TRBJ2-7; 11 bases map to TRBD2. This CDR3 has 14 amino acids. The V gene's germline CDR1 is MNHNY and CDR2 SVGAGI (reference sequence). CDR3 region: CASSYGTSGGISGV. CDR3 DNA: TGTGCCAGCAGTTATGGAACTAGCGGGGGTATTTCCGGTGTC.

This clonotype was recorded many times. The CDR3, as DNA: TGTGCCAGCTCAGGGGGACATATCAAATACGAGCAGTACTTC. It is translated as CASSGGHIKYEQYF. The rearrangement links TRBV18 to TRBJ2-7; maybe TRBD1 (6 bases). Looked up from germline, CDR1 is KGHSH and CDR2 is LQKENI. The germline V and J ends were trimmed by 5 bases and 4 bases, with 15 bases remaining between them. CDR3 length equals 14 residues.

This clonotype was detected a few times. The gene calls are TRBV6-2 or TRBV6-3 and TRBJ2-5; TRBD1 agrees at 10 bases. V lost 2 bases and J lost 3; bases outside the gene matches: 6. Germline CDR1 reads MNHEY; CDR2 reads SVGEGT. The length of the CDR3 is 16 residues. In nucleotides, the CDR3 is TGTGCCAGCAGTTACCCCTTCGGGACAGGGGAAGAGACCCAGTACTTC. Protein sequence: CASSYPFGTGEETQYF.

This clonotype was detected only a few times. V and J are TRBV3-1 and TRBJ2-5; TRBD1 agrees at 8 bases. With V trimmed by 3 bases and J by 4 bases, 4 bases remained unmatched. Germline V gives CDR1 LGHDT, CDR2 YNNKEL (reference sequence). CDR3 length: 14 amino acids. Written as DNA, the CDR3 is TGTGCCAGCAGCCACGACAGGGGAGGAGAGACCCAGTACTTC. Amino acids: CASSHDRGGETQYF.

This chain connects TRBV7-8 to TRBJ1-2, with D possibly TRBD1 on 6 matching bases. The V gene lost 10 bases and the J gene lost 7 bases, with 19 bases spanning the gap. Germline V gene sequence: CDR1 SGHVS, CDR2 FQNEAQ. The CDR3 totals 13 residues. This CDR3 is CATRAGESGGYTF. In DNA, the CDR3 is TGTGCCACCAGGGCAGGGGAGTCCGGTGGCTACACCTTC.

This clonotype has a handful of counts. The V call is TRBV5-6, the J call TRBJ2-7, with 8 positions matching TRBD1. The V gene's germline CDR1 is SGHDT and CDR2 YYEEEE. J gave up 4 bases and V 0 bases, and 6 bases lay outside the gene matches. This CDR3 comprises 15 residues. CDR3 sequence: CASSLGQGIRYEQYV. The CDR3 nucleotides are TGTGCCAGCAGCTTGGGACAGGGGATCCGATACGAGCAGTACGTC.

This clonotype was found many times. The V gene is TRBV21-1, the J gene TRBJ2-5. TRBV21-1 is tagged as a pseudogene. This CDR3 region has 11 residues. This CDR3 reads CASNTSETQYF. For the CDR3, the DNA is TGTGCCAGCAATACTTCCGAGACCCAGTACTTC.

This clonotype was found a few times. This chain connects TRBV7-2 to TRBJ2-1, with TRBD2 matching 12 bases. The V segment lost 7 bases and the J segment 4 bases; nucleotides outside the gene matches: 5. Germline V CDR1 and CDR2: SGHTA, FQGNSA. The CDR3 is 15 residues long. The CDR3 loop is CASIPTSGGYNEQFF. The CDR3 region has the DNA TGTGCCAGCATCCCGACTAGCGGGGGTTACAATGAGCAGTTCTTC.

The chain is built from TRBV7-3 and TRBJ1-6; D is undetermined. The CDR3 consists of 15 residues. Germline V lookup: CDR1 SGHTA, CDR2 FQGTGA. V dropped 0 bases and J dropped 7 bases, with 10 bases sitting between them. CDR3 protein: CASSLTSNTNSPLHF. The DNA for the CDR3 is TGTGCCAGCAGCTTAACGAGTAATACGAATTCACCCCTCCACTTT.

This clonotype was seen only a few times. The rearrangement links TRBV5-4 to TRBJ2-7; perhaps TRBD2 as D (5 bases). Trimming cost V 2 bases and J 3 bases, with 9 bases left between them. The CDR3 has 13 residues. The germline CDR1 and CDR2 sequences are SGHNT and YYREEE (reference sequence). CDR3 coding DNA: TGTGCCAGCAGCTTCGACGGACTCTACGAGCAGTACGTC. Translation gives CASSFDGLYEQYV.